This record concerns one TCR beta chain sequence. Its antigen remains unknown. The data derive from a study of cytomegalovirus exposure and HLA in healthy donors. Study outcomes and limitations: Earlier findings revealed that most TCR beta V segments proved productive either about 87% or about 30% of the time.

Germline values: CDR1 SGHRS, CDR2 YFSETQ. The CDR3 covers 14 residues. Trimming took 6 bases from V and 1 from J, leaving 8 bases between them. With 60 Vbeta and 13 Jbeta primers, the PCR was carried out. Libraries were prepared by immunoSEQ multiplex PCR; TCRdb keeps only in-frame clonotypes and omits some of them. The sample carries approximately 190,000 clones, around 73% recorded once. This clonotype was sampled from a woman between 25 and 40 years old in good health and CMV-seropositive. Material: PBMCs. The chain employs TRBV5-1 and TRBJ2-6; the D is unclear. For the CDR3, the DNA is TGCGCCAGCAATCAGTTTTCTGGGGCCAACGTCCTGACTTTC. Its translation: CASNQFSGANVLTF.